The T cell receptor beta chain under discussion was sequenced for a study of blood T cell repertoires in COVID-19 (dated by TCRdb to 2020 to 2022). Study-wide context: Samples from collaborators originated in the United States, Italy and Spain and spanned both the acute and convalescent phases of COVID-19. The repertoires were made available in a free public database intended to serve as a resource for research on the immune response to SARS-CoV-2. The sample metadata nearly always contained a de-identified subject ID, COVID-19 status, age in years and sex. Where HLA class I and class II types were available, the types were taken from metadata supplied by the sample provider, not from assay-based typing. Subjects who had been exposed to COVID-19, were actively infected with it, or had recovered from it provided the deeply sampled blood TCRbeta repertoires that made up the dataset. The material from the prospective study consisted of cDNA or gDNA derived from T cells, B-cell-depleted T cells, or PBMCs. Samples were obtained from the ongoing ImmuneRACE study (first 160 participants) and from 1,254 subjects provided by 6 global collaborators.

Participants in the prospective study were aged about 18 to 95 years, lived in 20 to 25 United States geographic areas, and enrolled through a virtual design. Cohort assignment in the prospective study relied on participant-reported clinical history from a screening survey and a study questionnaire. Mobile phlebotomists in the prospective study collected whole blood, serum and a nasopharyngeal or oropharyngeal swab from every participant. Participants in the prospective study had the option to provide additional blood draws and questionnaires over an approximately two-month period. Before DNA extraction, prospective study blood samples were shipped either frozen or at room temperature. This clone was counted a single time. Its antigen specificity is not known. Base qualities are not at hand, and no much larger clone is one base apart. What the work shows at the level of the full study, not this receptor alone: The quantity of clinical and demographic metadata differed by source and by participant and was supplied without curation.

Looking up the germline V gene (reference sequence) yields CDR1 SEHNR and CDR2 FQNEAQ. The CDR3 goes from the cysteine to the phenylalanine over 15 residues. CDR3 DNA is the only sequence kept; it has 45 bases, read in frame from the first base. Unmatched junction bases come to 11, with V trimmed by 4 bases and J by 6 bases. TCRbeta CDR3 regions were amplified from genomic DNA by means of the immunoSEQ Assay, a bias-controlled multiplex PCR. In the source study's methods: The number of nucleated cells in each sample was estimated from the amplification of reference gene primers within the assay. To quantify the absolute abundance of each unique TCRbeta CDR3 rearrangement, sequence reads were collapsed and filtered. For each sample, productive Simpson clonality was calculated as the square root of Simpson's diversity index over productive rearrangements. TCRdb stores this immuneACCESS table with in-frame sequences only. Part of the clones is absent; in the studies checked, under half of the shortfall reflects unresolved V genes, and no reason is known for the rest. V and J calls and clone size follow that table, whereas D and trimming were derived from the DNA. The sample yields approximately 230,000 clones; about 90% were counted once. More than 5% of the sample is taken by the ten largest.

This chain is built from TRBV7-9 and TRBJ2-7; the junction holds 8 bases that match TRBD1. The material sequenced was PBMCs or T cells enriched from blood (not recorded which). The sequence derives from a woman aged 25 to 45 with acute COVID-19. At the DNA level, the sequence is TGTGCCAGCAGCTCAGCCGGCGGACAGGGACGCGAGCAGTACTTC. It is translated as CASSSAGGQGREQYF.